This TCR beta chain was captured by sequencing in a study of blood T cell repertoires in COVID-19. Profiled with immunoSEQ multiplex PCR; TCRdb holds only in-frame clones, not every one. The sample contains almost 25,000 clones, 90% to 95% of which appear only once. Per germline, CDR1 SGDLS and CDR2 YYNGEE. V shed 4 bases and J shed 1 base, with 14 bases lying between them. The CDR3 extends over 15 amino acids. This clonotype was obtained from a man aged 65 to 85 with active COVID-19. The chain joins TRBV9 to TRBJ2-5, with D perhaps matching TRBD1 (6 bases). Sequencing was performed on peripheral blood. In nucleotides, the CDR3 is TGTGCCAGCAGCAAAGGACAGAGTTCCCAAGAGACCCAGTACTTC. It specifies CASSKGQSSQETQYF.